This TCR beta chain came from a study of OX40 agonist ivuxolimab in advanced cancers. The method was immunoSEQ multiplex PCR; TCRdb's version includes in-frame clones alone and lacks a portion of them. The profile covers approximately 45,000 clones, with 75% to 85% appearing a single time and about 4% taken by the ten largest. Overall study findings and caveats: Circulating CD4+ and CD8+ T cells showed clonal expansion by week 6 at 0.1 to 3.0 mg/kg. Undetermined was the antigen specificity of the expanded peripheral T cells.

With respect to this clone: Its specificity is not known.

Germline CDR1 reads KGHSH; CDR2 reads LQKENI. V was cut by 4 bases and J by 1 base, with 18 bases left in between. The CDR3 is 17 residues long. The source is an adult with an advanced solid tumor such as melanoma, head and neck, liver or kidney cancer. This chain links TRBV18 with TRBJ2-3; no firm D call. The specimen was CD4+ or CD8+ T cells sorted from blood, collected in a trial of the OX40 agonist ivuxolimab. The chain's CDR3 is CASSQRILPDRTDTQYF. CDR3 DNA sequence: TGTGCCAGCTCACAGAGGATCCTACCGGATCGCACAGATACGCAGTATTTT.